This entry features one TCR beta chain sequence. Its antigen remains unknown. The sample belongs to a study of siplizumab effects on memory and regulatory T cells. Notes on the study in general: Fewer alloreactive sequences mapped to unstimulated CD4+ memory cells under siplizumab. It seemed that naive T cells were more diverse than memory cells and were major contributors to the alloresponse. Researchers did not confirm the suppressive function of proliferating Tregs from siplizumab cultures.

About 10^5 TCR templates were assayed per sample. Clones were sequenced by immunoSEQ multiplex PCR, and TCRdb holds only the in-frame ones, with some missing. The profile covers approximately 50,000 clones, with 93% appearing a single time and under 20% taken by the ten largest. The sequence was collected from a human donor in good health. Sample: CD8+ T cells sorted from blood.

CDR3 in DNA: TGTGCCAGCAGCGTCACGGGACTAGCGACAAACACCGGGGAGCTGTTTTTT. It specifies CASSVTGLATNTGELFF. This chain uses TRBV9 with TRBJ2-2; 10 bases agree with TRBD2. The CDR3 consists of 17 residues. CDR1 and CDR2 (germline): SGDLS, YYNGEE. V lost 2 bases to trimming and J lost 2 bases; unmatched junction nucleotides: 6.